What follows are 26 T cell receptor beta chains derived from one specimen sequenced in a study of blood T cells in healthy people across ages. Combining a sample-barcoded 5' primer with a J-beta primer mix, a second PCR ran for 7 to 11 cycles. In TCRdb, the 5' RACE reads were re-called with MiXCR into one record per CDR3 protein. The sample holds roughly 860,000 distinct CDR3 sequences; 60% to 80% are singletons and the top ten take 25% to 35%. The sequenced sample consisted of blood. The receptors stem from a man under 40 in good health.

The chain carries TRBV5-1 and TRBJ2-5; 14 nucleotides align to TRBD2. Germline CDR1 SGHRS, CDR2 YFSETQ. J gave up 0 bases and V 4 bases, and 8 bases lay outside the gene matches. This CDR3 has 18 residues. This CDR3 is CASSIGTSGGYNQETQYF. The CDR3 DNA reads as TGCGCCAGCAGCATCGGGACTAGCGGGGGATATAACCAAGAGACCCAGTACTTC.

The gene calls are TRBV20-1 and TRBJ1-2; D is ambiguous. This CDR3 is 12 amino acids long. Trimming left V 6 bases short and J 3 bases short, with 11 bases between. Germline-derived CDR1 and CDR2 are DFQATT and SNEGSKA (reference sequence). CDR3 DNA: TGCAGTGCCCCCGGAGAGTACTATGGCTACACCTTC. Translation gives CSAPGEYYGYTF.

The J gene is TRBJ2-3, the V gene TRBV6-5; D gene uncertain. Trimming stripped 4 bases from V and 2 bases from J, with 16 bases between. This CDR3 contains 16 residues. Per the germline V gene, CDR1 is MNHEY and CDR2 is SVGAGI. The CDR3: CASSSPTGHTTDTQYF. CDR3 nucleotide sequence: TGTGCCAGCAGTTCCCCAACTGGCCATACCACAGATACGCAGTATTTT.

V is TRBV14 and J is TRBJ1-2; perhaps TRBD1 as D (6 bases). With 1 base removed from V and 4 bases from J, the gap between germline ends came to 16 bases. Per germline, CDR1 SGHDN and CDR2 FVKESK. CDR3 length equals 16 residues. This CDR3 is CASSQVGLGAAYGYTF. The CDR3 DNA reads TGTGCCAGCAGCCAAGTTGGACTGGGGGCAGCCTATGGCTACACCTTC. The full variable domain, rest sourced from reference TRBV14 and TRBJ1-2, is EAGVTQFPSHSVIEKGQTVTLRCDPISGHDNLYWYRRVMGKEIKFLLHFVKESKQDESGMPNNRFLAERTGGTYSTLKVQPAELEDSGVYFCASSQVGLGAAYGYTFGSGTRLTVV.

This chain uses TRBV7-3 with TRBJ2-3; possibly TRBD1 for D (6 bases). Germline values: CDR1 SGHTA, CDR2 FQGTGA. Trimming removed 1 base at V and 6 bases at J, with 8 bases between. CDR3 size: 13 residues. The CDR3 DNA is TGTGCCAGCAGCTTAATGCAGGGGGATACGCAGTATTTT. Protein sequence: CASSLMQGDTQYF.

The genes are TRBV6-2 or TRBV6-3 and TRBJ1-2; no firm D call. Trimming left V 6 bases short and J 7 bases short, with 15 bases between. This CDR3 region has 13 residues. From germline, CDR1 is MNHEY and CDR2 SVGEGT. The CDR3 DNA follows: TGTGCCAGCAGCAAGGATCCAGGCCGTGGCTACACCTTC. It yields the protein CASSKDPGRGYTF.

The CDR3 sequence is CASILLLAGARDTQYF. Written as DNA, the CDR3 is TGTGCCAGCATCCTACTCCTAGCGGGAGCAAGGGATACGCAGTATTTT. The rearrangement joins TRBV12-3 or TRBV12-4 to TRBJ2-3, with 10 bases fitting TRBD2. V lost 7 bases and J lost 6; bases outside the gene matches: 13. The CDR3 covers 16 residues.

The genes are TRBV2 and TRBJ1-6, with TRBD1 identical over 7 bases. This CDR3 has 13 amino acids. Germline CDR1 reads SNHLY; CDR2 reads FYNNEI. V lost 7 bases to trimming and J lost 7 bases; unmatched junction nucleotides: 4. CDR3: CASTTGVNSPLHF. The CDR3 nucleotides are TGTGCCAGCACTACAGGGGTCAATTCACCCCTCCACTTT.

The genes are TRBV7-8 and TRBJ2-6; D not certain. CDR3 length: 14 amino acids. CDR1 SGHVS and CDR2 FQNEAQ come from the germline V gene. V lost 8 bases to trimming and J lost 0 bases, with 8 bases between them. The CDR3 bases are TGTGCCAGCGGAGTGGCCTCTGGGGCCAACGTCCTGACTTTC. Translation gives CASGVASGANVLTF. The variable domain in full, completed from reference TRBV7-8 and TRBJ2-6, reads GAGVSQSPRYKVAKRGQDVALRCDPISGHVSLFWYQQALGQGPEFLTYFQNEAQLDKSGLPSDRFFAERPEGSVSTLKIQRTQQEDSAVYLCASGVASGANVLTFGAGSRLTVL.

CDR3 nucleotides: TGTGCCAGCAGCTTAGCTGGGACTCTTCGGGAAGAGACCCAGTACTTC. Translation gives CASSLAGTLREETQYF. The chain has TRBV7-2 and TRBJ2-7; D perhaps matches TRBD2 (6 bases). The tail of the sequence fits TRBJ2-5 better, so the J call may be wrong. Germline lookup yields CDR1 SGHTA and CDR2 FQGNSA. CDR3 length: 16 residues.

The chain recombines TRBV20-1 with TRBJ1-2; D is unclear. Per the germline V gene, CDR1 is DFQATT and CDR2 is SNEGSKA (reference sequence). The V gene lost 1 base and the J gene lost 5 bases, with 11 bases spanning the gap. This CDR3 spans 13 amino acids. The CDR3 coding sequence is TGCAGTGCTAGAGGACAAGAAAGATATGGCTACACCTTC. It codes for CSARGQERYGYTF.

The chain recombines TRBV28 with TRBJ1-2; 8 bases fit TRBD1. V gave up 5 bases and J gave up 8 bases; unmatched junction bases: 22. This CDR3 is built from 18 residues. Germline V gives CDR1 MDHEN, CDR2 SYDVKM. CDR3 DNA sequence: TGTGCCAGCAGTACCTGGGGACAGGCTGCCGTTTTTTTTAAAGGCTACACCTTC. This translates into CASSTWGQAAVFFKGYTF.

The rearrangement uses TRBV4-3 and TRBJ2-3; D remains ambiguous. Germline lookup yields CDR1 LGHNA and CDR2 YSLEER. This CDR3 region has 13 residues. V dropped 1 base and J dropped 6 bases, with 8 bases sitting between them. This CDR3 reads CASSQVSSDTQYF. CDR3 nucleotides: TGCGCCAGCAGCCAAGTCTCTTCCGATACGCAGTATTTT.

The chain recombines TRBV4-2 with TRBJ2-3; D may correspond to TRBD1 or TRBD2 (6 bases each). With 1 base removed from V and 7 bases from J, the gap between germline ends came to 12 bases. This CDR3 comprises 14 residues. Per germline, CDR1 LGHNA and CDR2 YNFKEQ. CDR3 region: CASSQGGAEYTQYF. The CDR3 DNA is TGTGCCAGCAGCCAAGGGGGGGCCGAGTATACGCAGTATTTT.

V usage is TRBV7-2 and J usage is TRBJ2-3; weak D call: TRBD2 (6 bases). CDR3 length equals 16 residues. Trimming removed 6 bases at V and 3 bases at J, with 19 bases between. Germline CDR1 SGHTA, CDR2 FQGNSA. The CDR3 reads CASSFPGDYRTDTQYF. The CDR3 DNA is TGTGCCAGCAGTTTTCCGGGGGATTATAGAACAGATACGCAGTATTTT.

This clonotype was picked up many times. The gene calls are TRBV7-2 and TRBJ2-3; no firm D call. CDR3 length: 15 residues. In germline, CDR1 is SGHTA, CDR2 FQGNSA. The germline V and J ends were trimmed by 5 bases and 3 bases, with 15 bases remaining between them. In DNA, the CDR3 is TGTGCCAGCAGCCGGGCTCAGAGAGATACAGATACGCAGTATTTT. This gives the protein CASSRAQRDTDTQYF.

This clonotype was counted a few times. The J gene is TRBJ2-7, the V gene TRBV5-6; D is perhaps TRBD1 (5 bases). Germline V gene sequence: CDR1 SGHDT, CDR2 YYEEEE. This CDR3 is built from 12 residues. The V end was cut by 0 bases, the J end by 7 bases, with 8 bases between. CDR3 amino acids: CASSLVQAEQYF. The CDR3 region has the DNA TGTGCCAGCAGCTTGGTACAGGCTGAGCAGTACTTC.

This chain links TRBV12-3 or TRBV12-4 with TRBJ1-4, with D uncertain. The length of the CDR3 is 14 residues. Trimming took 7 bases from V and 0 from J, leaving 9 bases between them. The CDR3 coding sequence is TGTGCCAGCACTAAATTGACAACTAATGAAAAACTGTTTTTT. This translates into CASTKLTTNEKLFF.

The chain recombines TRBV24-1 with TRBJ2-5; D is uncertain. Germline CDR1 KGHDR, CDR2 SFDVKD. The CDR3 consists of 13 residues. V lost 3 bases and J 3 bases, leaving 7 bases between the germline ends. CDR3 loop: CATSDAAEETQYF. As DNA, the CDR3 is TGTGCCACCAGTGATGCGGCCGAAGAGACCCAGTACTTC.

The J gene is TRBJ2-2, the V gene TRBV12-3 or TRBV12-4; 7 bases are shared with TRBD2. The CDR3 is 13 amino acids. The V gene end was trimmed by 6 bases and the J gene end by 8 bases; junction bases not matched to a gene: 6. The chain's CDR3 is CASSPKRGGELFF. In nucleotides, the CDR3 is TGTGCCAGCAGCCCTAAGCGGGGAGGGGAGCTGTTTTTT.

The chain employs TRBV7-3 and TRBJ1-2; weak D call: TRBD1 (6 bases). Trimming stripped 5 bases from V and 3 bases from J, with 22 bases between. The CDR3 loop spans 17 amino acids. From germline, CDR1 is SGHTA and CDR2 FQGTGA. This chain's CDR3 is CASSLDGGADPHYGYTF. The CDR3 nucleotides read TGTGCCAGCAGCCTCGACGGGGGCGCGGATCCTCACTATGGCTACACCTTC.

The CDR3 DNA reads as TGTGCCAGTAGTACCGGACAAGGGGCGACAGCGGGTAACTACAATGAGCAGTTCTTC. Translated, it gives CASSTGQGATAGNYNEQFF. V and J are TRBV19 and TRBJ2-1; the D gene is possibly TRBD2 (6 bases). Trimming pared 4 bases from V and 3 bases from J, leaving 25 bases between. The CDR3 length is 19 residues. CDR1 and CDR2 from the germline V gene are LNHDA and SQIVND (reference sequence).

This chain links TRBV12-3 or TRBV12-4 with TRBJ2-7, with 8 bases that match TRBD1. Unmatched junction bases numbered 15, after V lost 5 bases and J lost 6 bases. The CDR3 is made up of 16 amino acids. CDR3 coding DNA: TGTGCCAGCAGTGTGCCCCCGGGGACAGGTATCTGCGAGCAGTACTTC. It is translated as CASSVPPGTGICEQYF.

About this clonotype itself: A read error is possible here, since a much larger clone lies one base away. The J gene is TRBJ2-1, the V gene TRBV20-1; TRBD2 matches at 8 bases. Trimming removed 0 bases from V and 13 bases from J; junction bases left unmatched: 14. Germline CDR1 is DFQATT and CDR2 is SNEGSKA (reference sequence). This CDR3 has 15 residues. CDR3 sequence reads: CSARDGRAVGETQFF. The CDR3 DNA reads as TGCAGTGCTAGAGACGGGAGGGCTGTGGGAGAGACCCAGTTCTTC.

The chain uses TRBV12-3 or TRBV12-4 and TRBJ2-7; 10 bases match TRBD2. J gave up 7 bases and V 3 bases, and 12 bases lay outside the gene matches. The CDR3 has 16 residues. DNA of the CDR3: TGTGCCAGCAGTTTTCGGAGCGGGGGGGCCGACTGGGAGCAGTACTTC. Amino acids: CASSFRSGGADWEQYF.

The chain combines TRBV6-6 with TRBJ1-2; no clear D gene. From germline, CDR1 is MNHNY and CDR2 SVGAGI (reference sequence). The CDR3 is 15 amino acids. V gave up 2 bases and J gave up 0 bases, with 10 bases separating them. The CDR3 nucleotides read TGTGCCAGCAGTTACCTGCCAGAAGCTAACTATGGCTACACCTTC. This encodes CASSYLPEANYGYTF.